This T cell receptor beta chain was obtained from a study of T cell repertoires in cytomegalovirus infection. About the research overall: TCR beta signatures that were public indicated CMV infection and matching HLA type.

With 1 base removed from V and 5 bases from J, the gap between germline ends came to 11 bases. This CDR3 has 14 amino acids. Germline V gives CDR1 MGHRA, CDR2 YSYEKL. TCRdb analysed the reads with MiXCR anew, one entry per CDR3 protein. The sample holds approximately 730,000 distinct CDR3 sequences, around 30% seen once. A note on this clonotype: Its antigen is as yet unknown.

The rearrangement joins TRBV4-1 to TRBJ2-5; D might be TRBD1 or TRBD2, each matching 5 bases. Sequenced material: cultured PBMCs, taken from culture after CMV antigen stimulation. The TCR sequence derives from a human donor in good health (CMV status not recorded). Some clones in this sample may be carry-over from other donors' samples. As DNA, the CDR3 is TGCGCCAGCAGCCAAGGTGCAGGGACCGAGACCCAGTACTTC. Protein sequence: CASSQGAGTETQYF.